Listed here are 26 T cell receptor beta chains from one sample, sequenced in a study of tumor-infiltrating lymphocytes in primary liver carcinoma. Co-extracted RNA and DNA came from approximately 20-30 mg of unsorted bulk tissue. Total RNA (around 500 ng) served as template for TCR beta cDNA synthesis primed by a constant-region primer. Generation of the TCR beta libraries relied on three nested multiplex PCR rounds using slightly modified ARM-PCR. A C-beta reverse primer and TRBV1-TRBV30 forward primers served in each of the first two PCR rounds, at around 10 cycles apiece. Via MiXCR, TCRdb re-called the multiplex PCR reads, giving one row per CDR3 protein. The sample includes approximately 80,000 distinct CDR3 sequences, under 75% of them seen just once. The sequenced material came from tumor-adjacent normal liver tissue. Receptors originate from a man between 35 and 55 years old with primary liver carcinoma and hepatitis B virus infection.

The V call is TRBV18, the J call TRBJ2-1, with 7 bases matching TRBD2. With V trimmed by 0 bases and J by 7 bases, 9 bases remained unmatched. The CDR3 consists of 16 residues. Germline lookup yields CDR1 KGHSH and CDR2 LQKENI. This CDR3 reads CASSPPLLAVGNEQFF. The CDR3 DNA reads TGTGCCAGCTCACCACCGCTTCTAGCGGTCGGTAATGAGCAGTTCTTC. The whole variable domain, remainder taken from reference TRBV18 and TRBJ2-1, is NAGVMQNPRHLVRRRGQEARLRCSPMKGHSHVYWYRQLPEEGLKFMVYLQKENIIDESGMPKERFSAEFPKEGPSILRIQQVVRGDSAAYFCASSPPLLAVGNEQFFGPGTRLTVL.

This clonotype was seen more than once but under ten times. This likely comes from a read error, as the CDR3 has no conserved phenylalanine or tryptophan at its end. The chain joins TRBV4-2 to TRBJ2-1, with 10 positions matching TRBD1. Germline V lookup: CDR1 LGHNA, CDR2 YNFKEQ. This CDR3 spans 16 amino acids. The CDR3 spells CASGHAGGQGNNEQFS. Here the CDR3 DNA reads TGTGCCAGCGGCCACGCCGGGGGACAGGGGAACAATGAGCAGTTCTCC.

The chain has TRBV20-1 and TRBJ2-3, with D perhaps TRBD2 (6 bases). Deletions cut 4 bases from V and 6 bases from J, with 14 bases between. This CDR3 comprises 13 residues. The germline CDR1 and CDR2 sequences are DFQATT and SNEGSKA (reference sequence). CDR3 amino acids: CSATGLGLDTQYF. The CDR3 bases are TGCAGTGCTACGGGACTCGGATTGGATACGCAGTATTTT.

Notes on this clonotype: The CDR3 end shows no conserved phenylalanine or tryptophan, and so a read error is likely. The chain recombines TRBV11-2 with TRBJ2-7; D gene unclear. The germline gives CDR1 SGHAT, CDR2 FQNNGV. With 6 bases removed from V and 6 bases from J, the gap between germline ends came to 15 bases. The CDR3 has 13 residues. CDR3 residues: CASRFGRASEQYL. CDR3 bases: TGTGCCAGCAGATTCGGAAGGGCTAGCGAGCAGTACTTA.

To note about this clonotype: Its ends do not fully match the called genes, so a read error is possible. The chain combines TRBV6-1 with TRBJ1-2; D unresolved. Germline CDR1 and CDR2: MNHNS and SASEGT. The CDR3 extends over 13 amino acids. CDR3 in DNA: TGTGACAGCAGTGGCCTACAACACTATGGCTACACCTTC. It codes for CDSSGLQHYGYTF.

With regard to this clonotype: A junction end diverges from the germline sequence, so it may reflect a read error. V usage is TRBV5-6 and J usage is TRBJ1-2; TRBD1 matches 8 bases. The germline V gene encodes CDR1 SGHDT and CDR2 YYEEEE. The CDR3 runs 13 residues. This CDR3 reads CAGSLVGTGGYTF. CDR3 DNA: TGTGCCGGCAGTTTGGTTGGGACAGGAGGTTACACCTTC.

This rearrangement joins TRBV6-6 to TRBJ2-5; D not certain. CDR1 MNHNY and CDR2 SVGAGI come from the germline V gene (reference sequence). The CDR3 runs to 16 residues. Trimming shortened V by 8 bases and J by 1 base, and 20 bases separated the two germline ends. CDR3 sequence reads: CASGLTTPIAQETQYF. Here the CDR3 DNA reads TGTGCCAGCGGTTTGACAACCCCTATTGCCCAAGAGACCCAGTACTTC.

This clonotype was detected ten times or more. The gene calls are TRBV5-4 and TRBJ2-3; D tentatively fits TRBD1 or TRBD2 (5 bases each). The CDR3 loop spans 15 amino acids. Germline CDR1 is SGHNT and CDR2 is YYREEE (reference sequence). Trimming stripped 4 bases from V and 4 bases from J, with 16 bases between. DNA for the CDR3: TGTGCCAGCAGCATTCAGGGAGTAAGGGCAGATACGCAGTATTTT. Translating gives CASSIQGVRADTQYF.

Notes on this clonotype: A much larger clone differs by one base, so this may be a read error. The chain couples TRBV11-2 to TRBJ2-7, with 15 bases identical to TRBD2. Germline CDR1 is SGHAT and CDR2 is FQNNGV. This CDR3 is 17 amino acids long. The chain's CDR3 is CASRQGLAGGWSYEKYF. CDR3 bases: TGTGCCAGCAGACAAGGACTAGCGGGAGGGTGGTCCTACGAGAAGTACTTC.

At least ten counts were recorded for this clonotype. The rearrangement joins TRBV7-9 to TRBJ2-7, with 8 bases aligning to TRBD1. The germline CDR1 and CDR2 sequences are SEHNR and FQNEAQ (reference sequence). The V gene end was trimmed by 5 bases and the J gene end by 0 bases; junction bases not matched to a gene: 6. This CDR3 comprises 15 residues. The CDR3 DNA reads as TGTGCCAGCAGCGCATCGGACAGGGACTCCTACGAGCAGTACTTC. The encoded protein is CASSASDRDSYEQYF.

This CDR3 reads CAILGQPNTGELFF. DNA for the CDR3: TGTGCCATCCTAGGACAGCCTAACACCGGGGAGCTGTTTTTT. The rearrangement joins TRBV6-1 to TRBJ2-2; maybe TRBD1 (6 bases). Trimming stripped 10 bases from V and 2 bases from J, with 14 bases between. The CDR3 sequence is 14 residues long. Looked up from germline, CDR1 is MNHNS and CDR2 is SASEGT.

This clonotype turned up a few times. The junction does not match germline at one end; this may be a read error. This rearrangement joins TRBV5-1 to TRBJ2-1; 9 positions agree with TRBD1. This CDR3 spans 15 amino acids. The V gene's germline CDR1 is SGHRS and CDR2 YFSETQ. The CDR3 loop is CASSVGTGSYDEQFF. The CDR3 coding sequence is TGCGCCAGCAGCGTGGGGACAGGGTCCTACGATGAGCAGTTCTTC.

For this clonotype: In this CDR3 the conserved last residue, phenylalanine or tryptophan, is missing, so a read error is likely. The V gene is TRBV11-2, the J gene TRBJ2-2; 10 bases are a match to TRBD2. Trimming cost V 5 bases and J 1 base; bases outside gene matches: 7. Germline V lookup: CDR1 SGHAT, CDR2 FQNNGV. There are 17 residues in the CDR3. In DNA, the CDR3 is TGTGCCAGCAGCGGAGGACTAGCGGAGCAGAACACCGGGGAGCTGTTTATT. Its protein is CASSGGLAEQNTGELFI.

This clonotype was seen a single time. One end of the junction is discordant with germline, which a read error may explain. The rearrangement uses TRBV4-1 and TRBJ1-5; D is unclear. Germline values: CDR1 MGHRA, CDR2 YSYEKL. The CDR3 has 15 amino acids. The CDR3 sequence: CSSSPIEVSNQPQHF. The CDR3 coding sequence is TGCTCCAGCAGTCCCATAGAGGTGAGCAATCAGCCCCAACATTTT.

This clonotype is a singleton in its sample. In this CDR3 the conserved last residue, phenylalanine or tryptophan, is missing, so a read error is likely. The limits of the CDR3 on the DNA are not certain, so only TCRdb's listed CDR3 is given. This chain links TRBV6-2 or TRBV6-3 with TRBJ2-4. The CDR3 region is 13 residues in length, termini included. The germline V gene encodes CDR1 MNHEY and CDR2 SVGEGT. CDR3 amino acids: CASSYSMTSKSYS.

A remark on this clonotype: A junction end diverges from the germline sequence, so it may reflect a read error. The chain combines TRBV12-3 or TRBV12-4 with TRBJ1-5, with D uncertain. This CDR3 spans 14 amino acids. This CDR3 reads CAGSFRLNNQPQHF. In DNA form, the CDR3 reads TGTGCCGGCAGTTTTCGGCTGAACAATCAGCCCCAGCATTTT.

This clonotype was counted only a few times. The missing conserved phenylalanine or tryptophan at the end of this CDR3 makes a read error likely. The limits of the CDR3 on the DNA are not certain, so only TCRdb's listed CDR3 is given. The V call is TRBV11-1, the J call TRBJ1-6; the table's D call, TRBD1, has no DNA check behind it. Germline V gene data show CDR1 as SGHAT and CDR2 as FQDESV (reference sequence). The CDR3 has 13 residues if both end residues are counted. This CDR3 is CASSRTLVSPLHS.

The rearrangement joins TRBV12-3 or TRBV12-4 to TRBJ2-1; 8 nucleotides align to TRBD2. The CDR3 runs to 15 residues. The CDR3 sequence: CASLTGTNGRARLFF. DNA of the CDR3: TGTGCTAGCCTAACGGGGACTAACGGGAGGGCCAGGCTGTTCTTC.

The chain uses TRBV12-3 or TRBV12-4 and TRBJ1-6, with D possibly matching TRBD1 (6 bases). Trimming removed 11 bases at V and 5 bases at J, with 22 bases between. CDR3 length equals 16 residues. The CDR3 spells CASSLRAGQHNSPLHF. CDR3 coding DNA: TGTGCCTCCTCCCTGAGAGCAGGACAGCATAATTCACCCCTCCACTTT.

A word on this clonotype: One end of the junction does not line up with germline, which may come from a read error. The V gene is TRBV12-3 or TRBV12-4, the J gene TRBJ2-1, with 12 bases matching TRBD2. This CDR3 spans 16 amino acids. The CDR3 bases are TGTACCAGCACTCGGACTAGCGGGGTCCCCTACAATGAGCAGTTCTTC. It specifies CTSTRTSGVPYNEQFF.

A note on this clonotype: The CDR3 end shows no conserved phenylalanine or tryptophan, and so a read error is likely. This chain links TRBV20-1 with TRBJ1-5; no reliable D call. CDR1 DFQATT and CDR2 SNEGSKA come from the germline V gene (reference sequence). Trimming removed 0 bases at V and 4 bases at J, with 13 bases between. The CDR3 length is 15 residues. The DNA of the CDR3 is TGCAGTGCTAGAGATTCCGCGGAGTTTAATCAGCCCCAGCATTCT. The encoded protein is CSARDSAEFNQPQHS.

Worth noting for this clonotype: Mismatch with germline at one junction end may stem from a read error. The chain couples TRBV11-2 to TRBJ2-5, with D tentatively TRBD2 (6 bases). The germline V gene has CDR1 SGHAT and CDR2 FQNNGV. This CDR3 contains 18 residues. Here the CDR3 DNA reads TGTGCCAGCAGCTTGGATCCGTGGTCTAACGGGGGAGGAGAGACTCAGTACTTC. Translation: CASSLDPWSNGGGETQYF.

This clonotype was detected ten times or more. The J gene is TRBJ2-3, the V gene TRBV19; D is unclear. The CDR3 spans 12 residues. Trimming shortened V by 11 bases and J by 6 bases, and 15 bases separated the two germline ends. In germline, CDR1 is LNHDA, CDR2 SQIVND (reference sequence). The CDR3 nucleotides read TGTGCCTCGAAAGTTGACGGGGATACGCAGTATTTT. This sequence encodes CASKVDGDTQYF.

This clonotype appeared once. A junction end diverges from the germline sequence, so it may reflect a read error. The chain couples TRBV6-1 to TRBJ2-1; a possible D gene is TRBD2 (6 bases). Germline V gene data show CDR1 as MNHNS and CDR2 as SASEGT. CDR3 length: 15 amino acids. The CDR3 reads CVSGFGTTSSDEQFF. In DNA, the CDR3 is TGTGTCAGCGGATTCGGGACCACATCTAGCGATGAGCAGTTCTTC.

V is TRBV12-3 or TRBV12-4 and J is TRBJ2-6; D remains unclear. V shed 3 bases and J shed 4 bases, with 10 bases lying between them. There are 15 residues in the CDR3. The CDR3 nucleotides are TGTGCCAGCAGTTTCGACTGGATAGGGGCCAACGTCCTGACTTTC. It yields the protein CASSFDWIGANVLTF.

The genes are TRBV20-1 and TRBJ2-5, with no clear D. Germline V CDR1 and CDR2: DFQATT, SNEGSKA (reference sequence). The CDR3 has 12 amino acids. Trimming removed 4 bases at V and 5 bases at J, with 11 bases between. CDR3 protein: CSATGSEETQYF. The DNA of the CDR3 is TGCAGTGCTACCGGATCTGAGGAGACCCAGTACTTC.